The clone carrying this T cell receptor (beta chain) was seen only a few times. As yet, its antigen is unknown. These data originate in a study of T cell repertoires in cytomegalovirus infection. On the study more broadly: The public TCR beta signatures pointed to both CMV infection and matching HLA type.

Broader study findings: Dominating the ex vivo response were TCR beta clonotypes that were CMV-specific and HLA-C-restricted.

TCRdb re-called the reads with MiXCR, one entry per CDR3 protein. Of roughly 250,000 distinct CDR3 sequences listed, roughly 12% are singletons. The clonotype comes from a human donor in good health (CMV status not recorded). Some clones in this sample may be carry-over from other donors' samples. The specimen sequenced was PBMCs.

CDR3 loop: CASSPTGVGEQFF. For the CDR3, the DNA is TGTGCCAGCAGCCCCACAGGGGTGGGTGAGCAGTTCTTC. The chain employs TRBV5-6 and TRBJ2-1; 7 bases align to TRBD1. The germline CDR1 and CDR2 sequences are SGHDT and YYEEEE. The CDR3 contains 13 residues. V trimming: 4 bases; J trimming: 9 bases; junction bases outside the gene matches: 7.